This TCR beta chain was documented in a study of blood T cell repertoires in COVID-19. Study-wide context: The study drew acute and convalescent COVID-19 samples from the United States, Italy and Spain. T cells, B-cell-depleted T cells, or PBMCs provided the cDNA or gDNA that served as material.

Authors' processing steps: How many nucleated cells were present was estimated from reference gene primer amplification. Method: immunoSEQ multiplex PCR; TCRdb's copy keeps in-frame clones and lacks some. The DNA was the basis for D and trimming; V, J and clone size are from that table. The sample gives 90,000 to 100,000 clones, 70% to 85% of which show up once; roughly 10% is in the top ten. Germline V gene data show CDR1 as MNHEY and CDR2 as SVGAGI. Trimming removed 8 bases from V and 5 bases from J; junction bases left unmatched: 4. CDR3 length: 13 residues. This clonotype originated in a man in his sixties or seventies with acute or convalescent COVID-19. The V call is TRBV6-5, the J call TRBJ2-3, with TRBD1 identical over 10 bases. Sequenced input: peripheral blood. CDR3 bases: TGTGCCAGCGGGACAGGGGATAAAGATACGCAGTATTTT. It is translated as CASGTGDKDTQYF.